Below, 26 T cell receptor beta chains from the same sample are listed, as sequenced in a study of blood T cell repertoires in COVID-19 (TCRdb year 2020). Libraries were prepared through the immunoSEQ multiplex PCR assay. This immuneACCESS table, as held by TCRdb, lists in-frame sequences with V and J called but not all clones. Of the missing ones, under half trace to an unresolved V gene in checked studies; the others have no known cause. The sample includes nearly 250,000 clones, with 70% to 85% observed a single time. The ten largest clones represent under 2% of the sample. The sequencing sample was made of peripheral blood. These receptors were obtained from a woman older than 75 with acute or convalescent COVID-19.

The chain recombines TRBV7-6 with TRBJ1-5, with D hard to call. Trimming shortened V by 1 base and J by 10 bases, and 14 bases separated the two germline ends. Germline CDR1 is SGHVS and CDR2 is FNYEAQ. This CDR3 region has 14 residues. CDR3 loop: CASSLGPRSGPQHF. Here the CDR3 DNA reads TGTGCCAGCAGCTTAGGCCCCCGCTCAGGCCCCCAGCATTTT.

The J gene is TRBJ1-2, the V gene TRBV3-1 (or the pseudogene TRBV3-2), with a tentative D call TRBD1 (6 bases). Trimming cost V 6 bases and J 0 bases, with 8 bases left between them. CDR1 and CDR2 from the germline V gene are LGHDT and YNNKEL (reference sequence). The CDR3 covers 13 residues. The DNA of the CDR3 is TGTGCCAGCAGGACAGGCCCTAACTATGGCTACACCTTC. It encodes CASRTGPNYGYTF.

The V gene is TRBV6-2 or TRBV6-3, the J gene TRBJ1-2, with 8 nucleotides matching TRBD1. The CDR3 spans 13 residues. The junction had 3 bases not matched to a gene; V was cut back by 5 bases and J by 4 bases. Germline CDR1 MNHEY, CDR2 SVGEGT. In DNA, the CDR3 is TGTGCCAGCAGTCCCGGGACAGGCTATGGCTACACCTTC. Amino acid sequence: CASSPGTGYGYTF.

J is TRBJ1-2 and V is TRBV28; D unresolved. The CDR3 has 13 residues. Between the trimmed V and J ends, which lost 1 base and 2 bases, there was a span of 5 bases. The germline V gene encodes CDR1 MDHEN and CDR2 SYDVKM. DNA of the CDR3: TGTGCCAGCAGTTTATACAGAAACTATGGCTACACCTTC. Amino acid sequence: CASSLYRNYGYTF.

In DNA, the CDR3 is TGCGCCAGCAGCGACGCCGGGACTAAGGAGACCCAGTACTTC. Translation: CASSDAGTKETQYF. V and J are TRBV5-1 and TRBJ2-5; 7 nucleotides agree with TRBD2. Germline V CDR1 and CDR2: SGHRS, YFSETQ. V was pared by 4 bases and J by 5 bases, with 8 bases of the junction left unmatched. The CDR3 is made up of 14 amino acids. Full variable domain (missing parts from reference TRBV5-1 and TRBJ2-5): KAGVTQTPRYLIKTRGQQVTLSCSPISGHRSVSWYQQTPGQGLQFLFEYFSETQRNKGNFPGRFSGRQFSNSRSEMNVSTLELGDSALYLCASSDAGTKETQYFGPGTRLLVL.

The genes are TRBV5-5 and TRBJ1-2; 9 bases are shared with TRBD1. The CDR3 covers 16 residues. V lost 4 bases, J lost 3 bases, and 10 bases stayed unmatched. Per the germline V gene, CDR1 is SGHKS and CDR2 is YYEKEE (reference sequence). CDR3 sequence: CASSTALGQGHYGYTF. CDR3 DNA sequence: TGTGCCAGCAGCACCGCCTTGGGACAGGGCCACTATGGCTACACCTTC.

This chain links TRBV19 with TRBJ1-3, with D perhaps TRBD1 (5 bases). CDR1 LNHDA and CDR2 SQIVND come from the germline V gene (reference sequence). This CDR3 is built from 14 residues. The ends were cut back, 7 bases at V and 0 bases at J, with 10 bases in the middle. The CDR3 nucleotides are TGTGCCAGTACACCTGGGGCCTCTGGAAACACCATATATTTT. This translates into CASTPGASGNTIYF. The whole variable domain, filled in from reference TRBV19 and TRBJ1-3, reads DGGITQSPKYLFRKEGQNVTLSCEQNLNHDAMYWYRQDPGQGLRLIYYSQIVNDFQKGDIAEGYSVSREKKESFPLTVTSAQKNPTAFYLCASTPGASGNTIYFGEGSWLTVV.

The chain has TRBV3-1 (or the pseudogene TRBV3-2) and TRBJ1-1; D may be TRBD1 (6 bases). The CDR3 length is 13 residues. Germline CDR1 reads LGHDT; CDR2 reads YNNKEL (reference sequence). The germline V and J ends were trimmed by 4 bases and 1 base, with 7 bases remaining between them. The DNA of the CDR3 is TGTGCCAGCAGCCGGGGGCCGAACACTGAAGCTTTCTTT. This gives the protein CASSRGPNTEAFF.

The chain combines TRBV4-3 with TRBJ2-2, with 7 bases that match TRBD1. The CDR3 consists of 15 residues. Looked up from germline, CDR1 is LGHNA and CDR2 is YSLEER. Losses at the gene ends were 1 base for V and 5 bases for J; bases not matched to a gene: 4. The CDR3, as DNA: TGCGCCAGCAGCCAAGGGGACAGAAGGACCGGGGAGCTGTTTTTT. It codes for CASSQGDRRTGELFF.

The chain carries TRBV2 and TRBJ2-1; 9 bases fit TRBD1. V lost 6 bases to trimming and J lost 4 bases; unmatched junction nucleotides: 4. Germline V gene lookup returns CDR1 SNHLY and CDR2 FYNNEI. The CDR3 has 14 amino acids. CDR3 region: CASRSGTGYNEQFF. CDR3 DNA: TGTGCCAGCAGGTCCGGGACAGGGTACAATGAGCAGTTCTTC.

The rearrangement links TRBV5-5 to TRBJ1-6, with 8 bases identical to TRBD1. The length of the CDR3 is 15 residues. With 2 bases clipped from V and 5 bases from J, the junction kept 3 bases outside the gene matches. Germline V gives CDR1 SGHKS, CDR2 YYEKEE (reference sequence). CDR3 DNA sequence: TGTGCCAGCAGCTTACGGACAGGGAATAATTCACCCCTCCACTTT. Translating it yields CASSLRTGNNSPLHF.

The chain employs TRBV9 and TRBJ2-1; TRBD2 aligns across 9 bases. Germline assignment: CDR1 SGDLS and CDR2 YYNGEE. Trimming at V came to 3 bases and at J to 5 bases, leaving 6 bases not matched to a gene. The CDR3 is 15 residues long. CDR3 sequence: CASSDIIAGDNEQFF. CDR3 bases: TGTGCCAGCAGCGATATAATAGCGGGAGACAATGAGCAGTTCTTC. Based on the CDR3 plus reference TRBV9 and TRBJ2-1, the full variable domain is DSGVTQTPKHLITATGQRVTLRCSPRSGDLSVYWYQQSLDQGLQFLIQYYNGEERAKGNILERFSAQQFPDLHSELNLSSLELGDSALYFCASSDIIAGDNEQFFGPGTRLTVL.

This clone was found once. Other DNA sequences of this sample code for an identical CDR3. The gene calls are TRBV9 and TRBJ1-4; 9 nucleotides line up with TRBD1. CDR3 length equals 15 residues. V lost 3 bases to trimming and J lost 5 bases; unmatched junction nucleotides: 5. Germline V gives CDR1 SGDLS, CDR2 YYNGEE. CDR3 amino acids: CASSARTGANEKLFF. CDR3 nucleotides: TGTGCCAGCAGCGCCCGGACAGGGGCGAATGAAAAACTGTTTTTT.

The J gene is TRBJ2-7, the V gene TRBV7-2, with D perhaps TRBD1 (5 bases). There are 15 residues in the CDR3. V lost 1 base to trimming and J lost 4 bases, with 14 bases between them. The germline V gene has CDR1 SGHTA and CDR2 FQGNSA. CDR3 sequence reads: CASSLGPGAQYEQYF. Here the CDR3 DNA reads TGTGCCAGCAGCTTAGGCCCTGGGGCTCAATACGAGCAGTACTTC.

This sequence joins TRBV11-2 and TRBJ1-1; 8 bases agree with TRBD1. Trimming at V came to 4 bases and at J to 6 bases, leaving 10 bases not matched to a gene. Germline V lookup: CDR1 SGHAT, CDR2 FQNNGV. This CDR3 is 15 amino acids long. Here the CDR3 DNA reads TGTGCCAGCAGCTCCCCCCACAGGGGGGTGTCTGAAGCTTTCTTT. It specifies CASSSPHRGVSEAFF.

The chain is built from TRBV3-1 (or the pseudogene TRBV3-2) and TRBJ2-1; 13 positions match TRBD2. The CDR3 spans 16 residues. CDR1 LGHDT and CDR2 YNNKEL come from the germline V gene (reference sequence). V trimming: 3 bases; J trimming: 2 bases; junction bases outside the gene matches: 1. CDR3 sequence reads: CASSHGLAGAYNEQFF. CDR3 sequence (DNA): TGTGCCAGCAGCCATGGACTAGCGGGAGCCTACAATGAGCAGTTCTTC.

The genes are TRBV23-1 and TRBJ2-7; TRBD1 matches at 11 bases. TRBV23-1 is filed as an ORF, its function uncertain. The CDR3 consists of 16 residues. Germline trimming cut 4 bases from V and 3 bases from J; bases unmatched to any gene: 8. CDR3 in DNA: TGCGCCAGCAGTCGATCAACCGGGACAGGGGGCTACGAGCAGTACTTC. It translates to CASSRSTGTGGYEQYF.

V usage is TRBV29-1 and J usage is TRBJ2-1; a weak D match, TRBD1 (7 bases). Germline CDR1 reads SQVTM; CDR2 reads ANQGSEA. The CDR3 is made up of 14 amino acids. With 4 bases removed from V and 5 bases from J, the gap between germline ends came to 15 bases. This CDR3 reads CSVARSGGNNEQFF. CDR3 coding DNA: TGCAGCGTTGCTCGGTCAGGGGGGAACAATGAGCAGTTCTTC.

J is TRBJ1-1 and V is TRBV7-3; D not resolved. The CDR3 extends over 15 amino acids. The germline V and J ends were trimmed by 0 bases and 6 bases, with 14 bases remaining between them. From germline, CDR1 is SGHTA and CDR2 FQGTGA. CDR3 amino acids: CASSLTVRVGAEAFF. In nucleotides, the CDR3 is TGTGCCAGCAGCTTAACGGTTAGGGTCGGGGCTGAAGCTTTCTTT.

The rearrangement joins TRBV28 to TRBJ1-2, with no clear D. Germline CDR1 is MDHEN and CDR2 is SYDVKM. The CDR3 has 16 residues. The V gene lost 5 bases and the J gene lost 8 bases, with 24 bases spanning the gap. The CDR3 DNA reads as TGTGCCAGCAGTCCTCCCCCCCCAGGCCCAGAGTTGGGCTACACCTTC. It yields the protein CASSPPPPGPELGYTF.

This clone has a handful of counts. V usage is TRBV28 and J usage is TRBJ2-7, with TRBD2 matching 12 bases. The CDR3 covers 14 residues. The V gene end was trimmed by 3 bases and the J gene end by 11 bases; junction bases not matched to a gene: 8. Germline lookup yields CDR1 MDHEN and CDR2 SYDVKM. CDR3: CASSFSGLAGWEYF. The CDR3 DNA is TGTGCCAGCAGTTTTTCCGGACTAGCGGGATGGGAGTACTTC. Full variable domain (missing parts from reference TRBV28 and TRBJ2-7): DVKVTQSSRYLVKRTGEKVFLECVQDMDHENMFWYRQDPGLGLRLIYFSYDVKMKEKGDIPEGYSVSREKKERFSLILESASTNQTSMYLCASSFSGLAGWEYFGPGTRLTVT.

The V and J genes are TRBV14 and TRBJ1-6; D remains ambiguous. The V end was cut by 4 bases, the J end by 12 bases, with 13 bases between. This CDR3 comprises 13 residues. Germline CDR1 SGHDN, CDR2 FVKESK. The CDR3 sequence: CASSRTPSEPLHF. The DNA for the CDR3 is TGTGCCAGCAGCCGTACCCCAAGCGAACCCCTCCACTTT.

The V gene is TRBV5-1, the J gene TRBJ1-4; D is unclear. Germline CDR1 reads SGHRS; CDR2 reads YFSETQ. V gave up 4 bases and J gave up 3 bases, with 16 bases separating them. This CDR3 has 16 residues. CDR3 residues: CASSPALGSANEKLFF. Here the CDR3 DNA reads TGCGCCAGCAGCCCGGCCCTAGGCTCGGCTAATGAAAAACTGTTTTTT.

The V and J genes are TRBV20-1 and TRBJ1-1, with no clear D. The V end was cut by 1 base, the J end by 7 bases, with 4 bases between. This CDR3 is built from 10 residues. Germline CDR1 and CDR2: DFQATT and SNEGSKA (reference sequence). CDR3 nucleotide sequence: TGCAGTGCTAGAGTCGGTGAAGCTTTCTTT. Protein sequence: CSARVGEAFF.

In its sample, this clone was seen a few times. The chain couples TRBV18 to TRBJ2-6; 8 bases map to TRBD1. V gave up 1 base and J gave up 0 bases; unmatched junction bases: 5. The CDR3 covers 18 residues. The V gene's germline CDR1 is KGHSH and CDR2 LQKENI. The CDR3 nucleotides are TGTGCCAGCTCACCACGGACAGGGCCCCTCTCTGGGGCCAACGTCCTGACTTTC. Protein sequence: CASSPRTGPLSGANVLTF. The whole variable domain, filled in from reference TRBV18 and TRBJ2-6, reads NAGVMQNPRHLVRRRGQEARLRCSPMKGHSHVYWYRQLPEEGLKFMVYLQKENIIDESGMPKERFSAEFPKEGPSILRIQQVVRGDSAAYFCASSPRTGPLSGANVLTFGAGSRLTVL.

The chain uses TRBV5-8 and TRBJ1-3; 7 bases are shared with TRBD1. This CDR3 is 16 amino acids long. The J segment lost 0 bases and the V segment lost 4 bases, leaving 7 bases of the junction unmatched. Germline-derived CDR1 and CDR2 are SGHTS and YDEGEE. The CDR3: CASSIGQVSSGNTIYF. CDR3 DNA: TGTGCCAGCAGCATAGGACAGGTCAGCTCTGGAAACACCATATATTTT.